The TCR beta chain under discussion was sequenced for a study of tumor-infiltrating lymphocytes in oesophageal squamous cell carcinoma. Germline V gives CDR1 SGHTA, CDR2 FQGNSA. The CDR3 extends over 12 amino acids. One entry per CDR3 protein, called by TCRdb with MiXCR from the PCR reads. The repertoire consists of just under 20,000 distinct CDR3 sequences, with roughly two fifths occurring once and the leading ten covering around 19%. This chain joins TRBV7-2 and TRBJ2-3; D is unresolved. The J call could be wrong; TRBJ2-7 is a better fit for the DNA end. Sequencing input: esophageal tumor tissue. This TCR was recovered from a male donor with esophageal squamous cell carcinoma. CDR3: CASSQIAYEQYF. As DNA, the CDR3 is TGTGCCAGCAGCCAGATCGCCTACGAGCAGTACTTC.